This T cell receptor (beta chain) emerged from a study of early T cells in non-severe SARS-CoV-2 infection. The wider study: Bulk RNA from unsorted whole blood was sequenced; chains were unpaired.

In its sample, this clonotype was seen many times. The germline V gene has CDR1 SEHNR and CDR2 FQNEAQ (reference sequence). J lost 5 bases, V lost 5 bases, and 5 bases had no gene match. This CDR3 contains 15 residues. TCRdb redid the calling of the 5' RACE reads with MiXCR, one entry per CDR3 protein. The sample contains about 60,000 distinct CDR3 sequences, 20% to 25% of which appear only once. Material: whole blood, obtained at baseline. The chain couples TRBV7-9 to TRBJ2-1, with TRBD2 identical over 11 bases. This sequence was found in an adult who was a healthcare worker with PCR-confirmed SARS-CoV-2 infection or an uninfected control (not recorded which). CDR3 sequence (DNA): TGTGCCAGCAGCCTTAGCGGGGGGGCGAACAATGAGCAGTTCTTC. Protein product: CASSLSGGANNEQFF.